These 27 T cell receptor beta chains were all obtained from the same sample, sequenced in a study of cytomegalovirus exposure and HLA in healthy donors. Both 60 Vbeta primers and 13 Jbeta primers went into the PCR. Measured with immunoSEQ multiplex PCR; TCRdb has only the in-frame clones, and not every one. The sample includes about 160,000 clones, around 74% seen only once; the top ten take about 1.9%. Sequencing was done on a sample of PBMCs. These receptors all come from a female donor in good health and CMV-seronegative.

The chain has TRBV11-1 and TRBJ1-2; D is possibly TRBD1 (6 bases). CDR1 is SGHAT and CDR2 is FQDESV in the germline V gene (reference sequence). V lost 3 bases to trimming and J lost 6 bases, with 11 bases between them. The CDR3 consists of 13 residues. The CDR3 sequence is CASSFSTGNGYTF. The CDR3 region has the DNA TGTGCCAGCAGCTTCTCCACAGGGAATGGCTACACCTTC.

This chain connects TRBV30 to TRBJ2-5; 10 bases are shared with TRBD1. J gave up 7 bases and V 4 bases, and 9 bases lay outside the gene matches. The CDR3 has 14 residues. The germline V gene has CDR1 GTSNPN and CDR2 SVGIG (reference sequence). As DNA, the CDR3 is TGTGCCTGGACCTCCGGGACAGGGGATCGGACCCAGTACTTC. Its translation is CAWTSGTGDRTQYF. The full variable domain, its missing parts supplied by reference TRBV30 and TRBJ2-5, is SQTIHQWPATLVQPVGSPLSLECTVEGTSNPNLYWYRQAAGRGLQLLFYSVGIGQISSEVPQNLSASRPQDRQFILSSKKLLLSDSGFYLCAWTSGTGDRTQYFGPGTRLLVL.

This clone was picked up a small number of times. The V gene is TRBV5-1, the J gene TRBJ2-1, with D perhaps matching TRBD2 (6 bases). The ends were cut back, 2 bases at V and 6 bases at J, with 15 bases in the middle. Looked up from germline, CDR1 is SGHRS and CDR2 is YFSETQ. This CDR3 contains 15 residues. The CDR3 region has the DNA TGCGCCAGCAGCTTTGGGACTTTTAACTTCAATGAGCAGTTCTTC. Translation gives CASSFGTFNFNEQFF.

This chain connects TRBV19 to TRBJ2-7, with 11 bases aligning to TRBD2. Germline trimming cut 5 bases from V and 5 bases from J; bases unmatched to any gene: 11. Germline CDR1 is LNHDA and CDR2 is SQIVND (reference sequence). The CDR3 has 16 residues. The CDR3 here is CASSSAALAGGNEQYF. In nucleotides, the CDR3 is TGTGCCAGTAGTTCTGCCGCCCTAGCGGGAGGTAACGAGCAGTACTTC.

The chain is built from TRBV11-2 and TRBJ1-2; TRBD1 matches at 8 bases. This CDR3 is built from 16 residues. J was trimmed by 0 bases and V by 3 bases; bases with no gene match: 6. CDR1 and CDR2 (germline): SGHAT, FQNNGV. CDR3 bases: TGTGCCAGCAGCTTCACAGGGGGGGTAGCTAACTATGGCTACACCTTC. It encodes CASSFTGGVANYGYTF.

V gene TRBV27 combines with J gene TRBJ2-1; 12 nucleotides line up with TRBD2. Germline V gene sequence: CDR1 MNHEY, CDR2 SMNVEV (reference sequence). The CDR3 sequence is 15 residues long. V was clipped by 5 bases and J by 3 bases; unmatched bases: 2. Here the CDR3 reads CASSALAGGYNEQFF. The DNA of the CDR3 is TGTGCCAGCAGTGCACTAGCGGGGGGCTACAATGAGCAGTTCTTC.

The chain joins TRBV7-2 to TRBJ2-7; 12 bases line up with TRBD2. Germline values: CDR1 SGHTA, CDR2 FQGNSA. The CDR3 has 13 amino acids. The V and J ends lost 5 bases and 9 bases, in that order; junction bases with no gene match: 5. This CDR3 is CASSASGGARQYF. The CDR3, as DNA: TGTGCCAGCAGCGCTAGCGGGGGGGCAAGGCAGTACTTC.

The chain carries TRBV5-1 and TRBJ2-4, with 7 nucleotides matching TRBD2. The CDR3 has 19 amino acids. Looked up from germline, CDR1 is SGHRS and CDR2 is YFSETQ. The V segment lost 1 base and the J segment 0 bases; nucleotides outside the gene matches: 13. The CDR3 sequence: CASSLNGGMGYLAKNIQYF. The CDR3 nucleotides are TGCGCCAGCAGCTTGAACGGGGGGATGGGGTATCTAGCCAAAAACATTCAGTACTTC.

V is TRBV4-2 and J is TRBJ1-4; D not resolved. The V and J ends lost 0 bases and 4 bases respectively, with 6 bases between them. Looked up from germline, CDR1 is LGHNA and CDR2 is YNFKEQ. The CDR3 length is 14 residues. The CDR3 DNA follows: TGTGCCAGCAGCCAAGATCATAGTAATGAAAAACTGTTTTTT. Translating it yields CASSQDHSNEKLFF.

CDR3 DNA: TGTGCCAGCAGCTTGAGACAGGGCGATAATTCACCCCTCCACTTT. It is translated as CASSLRQGDNSPLHF. The J gene is TRBJ1-6, the V gene TRBV5-4; TRBD1 matches 7 bases. Per the germline V gene, CDR1 is SGHNT and CDR2 is YYREEE (reference sequence). The CDR3 totals 15 residues. The V segment lost 1 base and the J segment 5 bases; nucleotides outside the gene matches: 3.

This clone was recorded a few times. The rearrangement joins TRBV6-1 to TRBJ1-5; D is unresolved. The germline V gene has CDR1 MNHNS and CDR2 SASEGT. This CDR3 region has 15 residues. V was clipped by 6 bases and J by 2 bases, with 14 bases between them. CDR3 sequence (DNA): TGTGCCAGCAGAGGAGGGTATGGCGGCAATCAGCCCCAGCATTTT. It specifies CASRGGYGGNQPQHF.

This rearrangement joins TRBV5-1 to TRBJ2-1; 9 nucleotides line up with TRBD2. The germline V gene encodes CDR1 SGHRS and CDR2 YFSETQ. This CDR3 comprises 16 residues. Trimming cost V 0 bases and J 5 bases; bases outside gene matches: 6. The CDR3 DNA reads as TGCGCCAGCAGCTTGGATGGCGGGAGGGCCCACAATGAGCAGTTCTTC. Protein: CASSLDGGRAHNEQFF.

V usage is TRBV28 and J usage is TRBJ1-1; D is perhaps TRBD1 (5 bases). This CDR3 comprises 13 residues. The germline V gene has CDR1 MDHEN and CDR2 SYDVKM. Trimming pared 2 bases from V and 4 bases from J, leaving 8 bases between. The DNA of the CDR3 is TGTGCCAGCAGTTTAAGCGGGGGCACTGAAGCTTTCTTT. Protein product: CASSLSGGTEAFF.

Comment on this clone: Other DNA sequences in the same sample also yield this CDR3. This chain links TRBV9 with TRBJ2-1; D perhaps matches TRBD2 (5 bases). The CDR3 sequence is 14 residues long. V was trimmed by 2 bases and J by 2 bases, leaving 8 bases between them. The germline V gene encodes CDR1 SGDLS and CDR2 YYNGEE. Written as DNA, the CDR3 is TGTGCCAGCAGCGTTGGAGGAACCTACAATGAGCAGTTCTTC. Its protein product is CASSVGGTYNEQFF.

This rearrangement joins TRBV2 to TRBJ1-2; D call uncertain. The CDR3 spans 13 residues. CDR1 and CDR2 from the germline V gene are SNHLY and FYNNEI. V lost 6 bases, J lost 4 bases, and 12 bases lay in between. CDR3 region: CASRADGRYGYTF. The DNA for the CDR3 is TGTGCCAGCAGGGCAGATGGCCGCTATGGCTACACCTTC.

J is TRBJ1-2 and V is TRBV7-9, with D unresolved. V was trimmed by 3 bases and J by 4 bases, leaving 15 bases between them. Looked up from germline, CDR1 is SEHNR and CDR2 is FQNEAQ (reference sequence). The CDR3 spans 15 residues. The CDR3 region is CASSLPQGGGYGYTF. The CDR3 coding sequence is TGTGCCAGCAGCTTGCCTCAAGGAGGTGGCTATGGCTACACCTTC.

This sequence joins TRBV5-1 and TRBJ2-2, with TRBD2 matching over 11 bases. V lost 4 bases, J lost 4 bases, and 3 bases stayed unmatched. There are 15 residues in the CDR3. The germline V gene has CDR1 SGHRS and CDR2 YFSETQ. The CDR3 loop reads CASSGTSGGTGELFF. CDR3 nucleotides: TGCGCCAGCAGCGGCACTAGCGGGGGCACCGGGGAGCTGTTTTTT.

This clone was counted only a few times. This chain links TRBV7-6 with TRBJ2-7, with D tentatively TRBD2 (7 bases). The CDR3 sequence is 15 residues long. V gave up 1 base and J gave up 4 bases, with 14 bases separating them. Per germline, CDR1 SGHVS and CDR2 FNYEAQ. This CDR3 reads CASSLGGGPKYEQYF. The CDR3 DNA reads TGTGCCAGCAGCTTAGGGGGGGGGCCGAAATACGAGCAGTACTTC. Full variable domain (remainder filled in from reference TRBV7-6 and TRBJ2-7): GAGVSQSPRYKVTKRGQDVALRCDPISGHVSLYWYRQALGQGPEFLTYFNYEAQQDKSGLPNDRFSAERPEGSISTLTIQRTEQRDSAMYRCASSLGGGPKYEQYFGPGTRLTVT.

V is TRBV6-1 and J is TRBJ2-7; perhaps TRBD2 as D (6 bases). The germline V gene encodes CDR1 MNHNS and CDR2 SASEGT. This CDR3 has 15 residues. The V end lost 6 bases, the J end lost 5 bases, and 20 bases lay between the germline ends. For the CDR3, the DNA is TGTGCCAGCAGCGTTCTCCGGGGGACCCCCAACGAGCAGTACTTC. This sequence encodes CASSVLRGTPNEQYF.

The chain carries TRBV9 and TRBJ1-6; 8 bases fit TRBD1. CDR1 is SGDLS and CDR2 is YYNGEE in the germline V gene. The CDR3 runs 14 residues. V shed 3 bases, J shed 10 bases, and the junction held 6 bases outside the gene matches. CDR3: CASSARTGQSPLHF. The CDR3 region has the DNA TGTGCCAGCAGCGCCCGGACAGGGCAGTCACCCCTCCACTTT.

The J gene is TRBJ1-3, the V gene TRBV5-1, with 8 bases matching TRBD1. Germline V CDR1 and CDR2: SGHRS, YFSETQ. Trimming removed 4 bases from V and 3 bases from J; junction bases left unmatched: 6. The CDR3 totals 15 residues. CDR3 nucleotides: TGCGCCAGCAGCCTAACAGGGGGTGGTGGAAACACCATATATTTT. Its translation: CASSLTGGGGNTIYF.

V usage is TRBV6-6 and J usage is TRBJ1-1, with D unresolved. This CDR3 has 15 residues. Trimming stripped 3 bases from V and 3 bases from J, with 14 bases between. Germline loops: CDR1 MNHNY, CDR2 SVGAGI (reference sequence). CDR3 DNA sequence: TGTGCCAGCAGTTATCGACGGGGATGGGACACTGAAGCTTTCTTT. This codes for CASSYRRGWDTEAFF.

This chain uses TRBV2 with TRBJ2-2, with 7 positions matching TRBD1. The CDR3 sequence is 13 residues long. The germline gives CDR1 SNHLY, CDR2 FYNNEI. Trimming took 9 bases from V and 5 from J; bases not matched to a gene: 6. Here the CDR3 DNA reads TGTGCCAGACGACAGGGTTGGACCGGGGAGCTGTTTTTT. It codes for CARRQGWTGELFF.

J is TRBJ1-5 and V is TRBV30, with a possible D match to TRBD1 (6 bases). The V end was cut by 1 base, the J end by 0 bases, with 13 bases between. The CDR3 length is 16 residues. The germline V gene encodes CDR1 GTSNPN and CDR2 SVGIG (reference sequence). The CDR3 sequence: CAWSATHRASNQPQHF. CDR3 nucleotides: TGTGCCTGGAGTGCGACTCACAGGGCTAGCAATCAGCCCCAGCATTTT.

V is TRBV9 and J is TRBJ1-6, with D possibly matching TRBD1 (5 bases). The CDR3 runs to 15 residues. The V gene's germline CDR1 is SGDLS and CDR2 YYNGEE. V was shortened by 0 bases and J by 10 bases, with 14 bases between the two germline ends. The chain's CDR3 is CASSVEGVNSSPLHF. CDR3 sequence (DNA): TGTGCCAGCAGCGTAGAAGGGGTTAATAGCTCACCCCTCCACTTT.

This clone has a single count. The V call is TRBV2, the J call TRBJ1-1, with unresolved D. Between the trimmed V and J ends, which lost 0 bases and 5 bases, there was a span of 7 bases. The CDR3 extends over 13 amino acids. Germline V lookup: CDR1 SNHLY, CDR2 FYNNEI. CDR3 region: CASSEARRTEAFF. CDR3 nucleotide sequence: TGTGCCAGCAGTGAAGCAAGGAGGACTGAAGCTTTCTTT.

The gene calls are TRBV4-2 and TRBJ2-7, with 10 nucleotides matching TRBD2. Trimming removed 4 bases from V and 4 bases from J; junction bases left unmatched: 10. This CDR3 is built from 16 residues. Germline V gene lookup returns CDR1 LGHNA and CDR2 YNFKEQ. CDR3 amino acids: CASSPSGAGGSYEQYF. As DNA, the CDR3 is TGTGCCAGCAGCCCGAGCGGAGCGGGAGGGTCGTACGAGCAGTACTTC.